This record concerns one T cell receptor beta chain sequence. Its cognate antigen is unknown. The sample originates from a study of OX40 agonist ivuxolimab in advanced cancers. Study outcomes and limitations: At 0.1 to 3.0 mg/kg and by week 6, CD4+ and CD8+ T cells in the blood had expanded clonally.

Here immunoSEQ multiplex PCR was the method, and the copy in TCRdb shows in-frame clones only, minus some. The top ten clones hold 1.4% to 1.5% of a sample with more than 45,000 clones, 82% of them seen once. The receptor's source is an adult with an advanced solid tumor such as melanoma, head and neck, liver or kidney cancer. Sequencing used CD4+ or CD8+ T cells sorted from blood, obtained in a trial of the OX40 agonist ivuxolimab.

The CDR3 DNA reads TGTGCCAGCAGCCCGAGGACAAGGACAAATGAAAAACTGTTTTTT. It yields the protein CASSPRTRTNEKLFF. The V call is TRBV5-6, the J call TRBJ1-4, with D perhaps TRBD1 (5 bases). V was cut by 4 bases and J by 5 bases, with 15 bases left in between. Germline V gene sequence: CDR1 SGHDT, CDR2 YYEEEE. This CDR3 spans 15 amino acids.